What follows are 30 T cell receptor beta chains derived from one specimen sequenced in a study of blood T cell repertoires in COVID-19. Here immunoSEQ multiplex PCR was the method, and the copy in TCRdb shows in-frame clones only, minus some. The repertoire includes 90,000 to 100,000 clones, approximately 84% of them detected once, and roughly 17% sits in the top ten. The specimen was peripheral blood. These receptors originate from a woman aged 55-70 years with acute or convalescent COVID-19.

This clone has only one observation. CDR3 residues: CATQGQGPLNQPQHF. The CDR3 region has the DNA TGTGCCACCCAGGGACAGGGGCCTCTCAATCAGCCCCAGCATTTT. The chain carries TRBV24-1 and TRBJ1-5, with TRBD1 matching over 10 bases. CDR3 length: 15 residues. J lost 3 bases, V lost 9 bases, and 7 bases had no gene match. Germline assignment: CDR1 KGHDR and CDR2 SFDVKD.

The V and J genes are TRBV30 and TRBJ1-1; D gene unclear. Trimming pared 3 bases from V and 4 bases from J, leaving 12 bases between. The CDR3 covers 13 residues. The germline V gene encodes CDR1 GTSNPN and CDR2 SVGIG (reference sequence). In nucleotides, the CDR3 is TGTGCCTGGAGCGGTAATAGTGGCACTGAAGCTTTCTTT. Translated: CAWSGNSGTEAFF.

V and J are TRBV29-1 and TRBJ1-1, with D maybe TRBD1 (5 bases). In germline, CDR1 is SQVTM, CDR2 ANQGSEA. The germline V and J ends were trimmed by 7 bases and 2 bases, with 20 bases remaining between them. The CDR3 sequence is 15 residues long. CDR3 loop: CSAHTGTATNTEAFF. The CDR3 DNA sequence: TGCAGCGCACACACCGGGACTGCTACCAACACTGAAGCTTTCTTT.

This sequence joins TRBV30 and TRBJ2-6, with unresolved D. Germline V gives CDR1 GTSNPN, CDR2 SVGIG (reference sequence). Trimming removed 8 bases at V and 3 bases at J, with 8 bases between. This CDR3 region has 12 residues. The CDR3 DNA follows: TGTGCCGGGTCGGGTGGGGCCAACGTCCTGACTTTC. As protein: CAGSGGANVLTF.

This clone was counted once. This chain connects TRBV5-1 to TRBJ2-6, with a weak D call TRBD1 (5 bases). V was trimmed by 4 bases and J by 0 bases, leaving 11 bases between them. The CDR3 loop spans 16 amino acids. The germline CDR1 and CDR2 sequences are SGHRS and YFSETQ. For the CDR3, the DNA is TGCGCCAGCAGCACAGGACGGAACTCTGGGGCCAACGTCCTGACTTTC. Protein product: CASSTGRNSGANVLTF.

The CDR3 sequence is CASSFPSGEATDTQYF. In nucleotides, the CDR3 is TGTGCCAGCAGTTTTCCTAGCGGGGAGGCCACAGATACGCAGTATTTT. The chain couples TRBV28 to TRBJ2-3; 9 positions match TRBD2. Germline-derived CDR1 and CDR2 are MDHEN and SYDVKM. V was pared by 3 bases and J by 2 bases, with 6 bases of the junction left unmatched. The CDR3 has 16 residues.

This clone was observed many times. The rearrangement uses TRBV29-1 and TRBJ1-4; TRBD1 matches at 8 bases. Germline V gene data show CDR1 as SQVTM and CDR2 as ANQGSEA. This CDR3 region has 14 residues. J was trimmed by 8 bases and V by 7 bases; bases with no gene match: 12. The CDR3 DNA reads TGCAGCGGGGGGACCGGGACAGGCAGCGAAAAACTGTTTTTT. The encoded protein is CSGGTGTGSEKLFF.

The rearrangement uses TRBV7-3 and TRBJ1-1; 10 nucleotides align to TRBD1. Germline CDR1 and CDR2: SGHTA and FQGTGA. The CDR3 sequence is 13 residues long. V trimming: 10 bases; J trimming: 3 bases; junction bases outside the gene matches: 5. CDR3 coding DNA: TGTGCCACCACCGGGACAGGGGACACTGAAGCTTTCTTT. Translating it yields CATTGTGDTEAFF.

This chain uses TRBV7-9 with TRBJ1-3; no clear D. This CDR3 is 17 amino acids long. V gave up 0 bases and J gave up 0 bases, with 12 bases separating them. Germline V CDR1 and CDR2: SEHNR, FQNEAQ (reference sequence). CDR3 region: CASSLATGGASGNTIYF. CDR3 in DNA: TGTGCCAGCAGCTTAGCGACGGGTGGAGCCTCTGGAAACACCATATATTTT. Supplemented by reference TRBV7-9 and TRBJ1-3, the full variable domain reads DTGVSQNPRHKITKRGQNVTFRCDPISEHNRLYWYRQTLGQGPEFLTYFQNEAQLEKSRLLSDRFSAERPKGSFSTLEIQRTEQGDSAMYLCASSLATGGASGNTIYFGEGSWLTVV.

V and J are TRBV19 and TRBJ2-5; 13 bases fit TRBD2. V lost 7 bases and J lost 1; bases outside the gene matches: 6. CDR1 is LNHDA and CDR2 is SQIVND in the germline V gene (reference sequence). CDR3 length: 16 amino acids. The CDR3: CASTRLAGGSQETQYF. The CDR3 nucleotides read TGTGCCAGTACCAGACTAGCGGGGGGAAGCCAAGAGACCCAGTACTTC. Complete variable domain (other parts from reference TRBV19 and TRBJ2-5): DGGITQSPKYLFRKEGQNVTLSCEQNLNHDAMYWYRQDPGQGLRLIYYSQIVNDFQKGDIAEGYSVSREKKESFPLTVTSAQKNPTAFYLCASTRLAGGSQETQYFGPGTRLLVL.

This clone showed up just once. The chain couples TRBV6-2 or TRBV6-3 to TRBJ1-4; the D is unclear. In germline, CDR1 is MNHEY, CDR2 SVGEGT. The ends were cut back, 4 bases at V and 2 bases at J, with 2 bases in the middle. CDR3 length equals 12 residues. The CDR3 here is CASSSTNEKLFF. CDR3 nucleotide sequence: TGTGCCAGCAGTTCGACTAATGAAAAACTGTTTTTT.

The gene calls are TRBV5-1 and TRBJ1-3; 7 nucleotides align to TRBD1. The V gene's germline CDR1 is SGHRS and CDR2 YFSETQ. The trim removed 3 bases at V and 1 base at J, leaving 4 bases unmatched. The CDR3 is 15 residues long. CDR3 DNA sequence: TGCGCCAGCAGCTCGGGGACAGATTCTGGAAACACCATATATTTT. Translation gives CASSSGTDSGNTIYF.

This chain connects TRBV11-3 to TRBJ2-5; 8 bases map to TRBD2. Trimming cost V 5 bases and J 5 bases; bases outside gene matches: 13. The CDR3 is 16 residues long. CDR1 is SGHNT, CDR2 YENEEA, per germline. CDR3 in amino acids: CASSPAGTSGMETQYF. The CDR3 DNA reads as TGTGCCAGCAGCCCCGCGGGCACTAGCGGCATGGAGACCCAGTACTTC.

V is TRBV5-1 and J is TRBJ2-7, with D maybe TRBD2 (5 bases). Trimming stripped 0 bases from V and 0 bases from J, with 7 bases between. This CDR3 comprises 14 residues. CDR1 is SGHRS, CDR2 YFSETQ, per germline. In DNA, the CDR3 is TGCGCCAGCAGCTTGGTGGGGAGCTCCTACGAGCAGTACTTC. Its translation is CASSLVGSSYEQYF.

This clone was seen a few times. CDR3 nucleotide sequence: TGTGCCAGCAGCGTACTGGGGCAGGGGGCGGGCTACAATGAGCAGTTCTTC. This encodes CASSVLGQGAGYNEQFF. The J gene is TRBJ2-1, the V gene TRBV9; 8 positions match TRBD1. The J segment lost 3 bases and the V segment lost 1 base, leaving 9 bases of the junction unmatched. The V gene's germline CDR1 is SGDLS and CDR2 YYNGEE. The CDR3 runs to 17 residues.

V is TRBV7-3 and J is TRBJ1-2; D gene unclear. This CDR3 contains 13 residues. Germline assignment: CDR1 SGHTA and CDR2 FQGTGA. V lost 5 bases to trimming and J lost 0 bases, with 7 bases between them. The CDR3 DNA is TGTGCCAGCAGCCTCGGGACTAACTATGGCTACACCTTC. Translated: CASSLGTNYGYTF. Looking up the rest from reference TRBV7-3 and TRBJ1-2 gives the full variable domain: GAGVSQTPSNKVTEKGKYVELRCDPISGHTALYWYRQSLGQGPEFLIYFQGTGAADDSGLPNDRFFAVRPEGSVSTLKIQRTERGDSAVYLCASSLGTNYGYTFGSGTRLTVV.

This clone has a single count. The V and J genes are TRBV5-5 and TRBJ1-5; D is undetermined. The V gene lost 0 bases and the J gene lost 4 bases, with 5 bases spanning the gap. Germline assignment: CDR1 SGHKS and CDR2 YYEKEE (reference sequence). The CDR3 spans 13 residues. CDR3 DNA: TGTGCCAGCAGCTTGGTTCAGAATCAGCCCCAGCATTTT. This encodes CASSLVQNQPQHF.

This sequence joins TRBV2 and TRBJ2-3; D gene uncertain. Germline assignment: CDR1 SNHLY and CDR2 FYNNEI. The germline V and J ends were trimmed by 4 bases and 3 bases, with 8 bases remaining between them. This CDR3 region has 13 residues. CDR3 sequence reads: CASSVFPTDTQYF. DNA for the CDR3: TGTGCCAGCAGTGTGTTCCCTACAGATACGCAGTATTTT.

The chain couples TRBV18 to TRBJ1-1, with no clear D. The germline V and J ends were trimmed by 4 bases and 0 bases, with 18 bases remaining between them. The CDR3 length is 17 residues. Germline V gene sequence: CDR1 KGHSH, CDR2 LQKENI. CDR3 sequence reads: CASSLYSGSTLNTEAFF. As DNA, the CDR3 is TGTGCCAGCTCACTTTATTCGGGGAGTACCCTGAACACTGAAGCTTTCTTT. The variable domain in full, with the rest retrieved from reference TRBV18 and TRBJ1-1, is NAGVMQNPRHLVRRRGQEARLRCSPMKGHSHVYWYRQLPEEGLKFMVYLQKENIIDESGMPKERFSAEFPKEGPSILRIQQVVRGDSAAYFCASSLYSGSTLNTEAFFGQGTRLTVV.

J is TRBJ2-3 and V is TRBV28; 9 bases match TRBD2. This CDR3 spans 16 amino acids. Trimming at V came to 3 bases and at J to 2 bases, leaving 6 bases not matched to a gene. The germline V gene encodes CDR1 MDHEN and CDR2 SYDVKM. The CDR3 bases are TGTGCCAGCAGTTTGACCAGCGGGGGGCCCACAGATACGCAGTATTTT. This codes for CASSLTSGGPTDTQYF.

The genes are TRBV12-5 and TRBJ1-5; 11 bases are shared with TRBD1. The CDR3 loop spans 16 amino acids. V shed 1 base and J 7 bases; nucleotides not matched to a gene: 6. Germline CDR1 reads LGHNT; CDR2 reads FRNRAP. CDR3 bases: TGTGCTAGTGGTTTGGAAAGGACAGGGGGCTTGCAGCCCCAGCATTTT. Its protein product is CASGLERTGGLQPQHF.

The V and J genes are TRBV7-6 and TRBJ1-4; tentative D call: TRBD1 (5 bases). There are 13 residues in the CDR3. V was pared by 6 bases and J by 8 bases, with 13 bases between. Germline V gene lookup returns CDR1 SGHVS and CDR2 FNYEAQ. The chain's CDR3 is CASRSPTAEKLFF. The CDR3 DNA sequence: TGTGCCAGCAGATCCCCGACAGCCGAAAAACTGTTTTTT.

The CDR3 DNA reads as TGTGCCGGCCACAGGAGCTCCTACAATGAGCAGTTCTTC. This gives the protein CAGHRSSYNEQFF. The chain recombines TRBV6-5 with TRBJ2-1; the D gene is possibly TRBD1 (5 bases). V lost 11 bases and J 0 bases, leaving 11 bases between the germline ends. The CDR3 runs 13 residues. The germline CDR1 and CDR2 sequences are MNHEY and SVGAGI.

This sequence joins TRBV19 and TRBJ2-1; unclear D gene. Germline V gene lookup returns CDR1 LNHDA and CDR2 SQIVND (reference sequence). V lost 6 bases, J lost 7 bases, and 13 bases lay in between. The CDR3 covers 13 residues. The CDR3 DNA follows: TGTGCCAGTAGGTTTGATACCGGGAATGAGCAGTTCTTC. It specifies CASRFDTGNEQFF.

The rearrangement links TRBV6-5 to TRBJ2-6; a weak D match, TRBD2 (6 bases). V was clipped by 7 bases and J by 3 bases, with 13 bases between them. Germline V CDR1 and CDR2: MNHEY, SVGAGI. CDR3 length: 15 amino acids. Here the CDR3 reads CASNSGTLGANVLTF. CDR3 sequence (DNA): TGTGCCAGCAACTCCGGGACTCTTGGGGCCAACGTCCTGACTTTC.

DNA for the CDR3: TGCAGCGTTCACCGGGACAGTGGGGATGGCTACACCTTC. Translating gives CSVHRDSGDGYTF. The rearrangement uses TRBV29-1 and TRBJ1-2; TRBD1 agrees at 7 bases. V shed 5 bases and J 6 bases; nucleotides not matched to a gene: 9. The V gene's germline CDR1 is SQVTM and CDR2 ANQGSEA. The CDR3 is 13 amino acids.

The rearrangement links TRBV9 to TRBJ1-2; a possible D gene is TRBD1 (5 bases). The V end was cut by 1 base, the J end by 2 bases, with 15 bases between. The CDR3 spans 16 residues. CDR1 SGDLS and CDR2 YYNGEE come from the germline V gene. The DNA for the CDR3 is TGTGCCAGCAGCGTATCTCATCAGGGAAGAAACTATGGCTACACCTTC. Encoded protein: CASSVSHQGRNYGYTF.

This clone was seen just once. The chain couples TRBV6-2 or TRBV6-3 to TRBJ2-5, with D hard to call. V lost 6 bases and J lost 3, with 5 bases in between. The germline CDR1 and CDR2 sequences are MNHEY and SVGEGT. The CDR3 contains 11 residues. The CDR3, as DNA: TGTGCCAGCAGCCTAAAAGAGACCCAGTACTTC. Translated, it gives CASSLKETQYF.

A single count supports this clone. This chain joins TRBV5-1 and TRBJ2-5; 7 bases match TRBD1. The CDR3 contains 16 residues. V was clipped by 0 bases and J by 2 bases; unmatched bases: 7. Per germline, CDR1 SGHRS and CDR2 YFSETQ. The CDR3 loop reads CASSLAETGHQETQYF. CDR3 sequence (DNA): TGCGCCAGCAGCTTGGCCGAGACAGGGCATCAAGAGACCCAGTACTTC.

The V call is TRBV20-1, the J call TRBJ1-6; 7 nucleotides align to TRBD1. The V gene's germline CDR1 is DFQATT and CDR2 SNEGSKA (reference sequence). V dropped 3 bases and J dropped 4; count of bases not matched to a gene: 6. The CDR3 spans 15 residues. The CDR3 DNA reads TGCAGTGCTAGTCCAGGGGGGAATTATAATTCACCCCTCCACTTT. Translation gives CSASPGGNYNSPLHF.